This TCR beta chain was profiled in a study of blood T cell repertoires in COVID-19. CDR1 is SGHAT, CDR2 FQNNGV, per germline. The CDR3 contains 15 residues. V shed 5 bases and J 7 bases; nucleotides not matched to a gene: 7. In the original analysis: Reference gene primer amplification yielded estimated nucleated cell counts. The method was immunoSEQ multiplex PCR; TCRdb's version includes in-frame clones alone and lacks a portion of them. Clonal size and the V and J genes are those of that table, whereas D and trimming came from the DNA. The sample holds 160,000 or so clones, around 80% seen once. The chain uses TRBV11-2 and TRBJ2-1; 11 bases align to TRBD2. This clonotype was obtained from a woman between 50 and 59 years old who had recovered from COVID-19. The sample comprised PBMCs or T cells enriched from blood (not recorded which). The CDR3 sequence: CASSLLAGVGNEQFF. In DNA form, the CDR3 reads TGTGCCAGCAGCCTACTAGCGGGGGTGGGGAATGAGCAGTTCTTC.